This T cell receptor (beta chain) was obtained from a study of PD-1 blockade in classical Hodgkin lymphoma. All patients experienced relapse after autologous stem cell transplantation, and brentuximab vedotin exposure was variable. Assay used: immunoSEQ multiplex PCR; TCRdb lists only in-frame clones, some missing. Of about 14,000 clones in the sample, about four fifths were seen once. The germline CDR1 and CDR2 sequences are MNHEY and SMNVEV (reference sequence). Trimming at V came to 0 bases and at J to 4 bases, leaving 2 bases not matched to a gene. The CDR3 spans 15 residues. The V gene is TRBV27, the J gene TRBJ2-3; 9 nucleotides align to TRBD2. The TCR sequence derives from a human donor with classical Hodgkin lymphoma. Sequencing used peripheral blood mononuclear cells (PBMCs), obtained at baseline. CDR3 in amino acids: CASSLSRGGPDTQYF. The CDR3 DNA reads TGTGCCAGCAGTTTATCGCGGGGGGGGCCAGATACGCAGTATTTT.